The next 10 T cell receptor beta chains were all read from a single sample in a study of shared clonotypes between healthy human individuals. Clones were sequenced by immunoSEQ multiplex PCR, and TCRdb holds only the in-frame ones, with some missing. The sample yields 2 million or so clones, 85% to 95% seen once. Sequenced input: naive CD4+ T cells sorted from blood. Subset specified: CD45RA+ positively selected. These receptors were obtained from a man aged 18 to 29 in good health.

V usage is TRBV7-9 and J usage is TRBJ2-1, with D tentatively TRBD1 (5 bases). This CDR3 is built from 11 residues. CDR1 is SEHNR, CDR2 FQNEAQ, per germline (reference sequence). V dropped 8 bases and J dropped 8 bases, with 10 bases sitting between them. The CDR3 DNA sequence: TGTGCCAGCGCAGGGAACCATGAGCAGTTCTTC. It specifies CASAGNHEQFF.

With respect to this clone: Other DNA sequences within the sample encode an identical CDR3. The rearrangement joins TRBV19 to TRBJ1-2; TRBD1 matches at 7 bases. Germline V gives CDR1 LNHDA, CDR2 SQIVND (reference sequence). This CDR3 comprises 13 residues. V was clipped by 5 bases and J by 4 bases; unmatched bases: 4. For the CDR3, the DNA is TGTGCCAGTAGTCTGGGACAGAGCTATGGCTACACCTTC. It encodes CASSLGQSYGYTF.

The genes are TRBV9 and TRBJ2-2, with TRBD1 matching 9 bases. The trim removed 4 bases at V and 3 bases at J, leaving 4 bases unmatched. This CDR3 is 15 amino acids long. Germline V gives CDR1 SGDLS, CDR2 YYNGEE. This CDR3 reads CASSTGTGYTGELFF. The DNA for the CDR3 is TGTGCCAGCAGCACCGGGACAGGGTACACCGGGGAGCTGTTTTTT.

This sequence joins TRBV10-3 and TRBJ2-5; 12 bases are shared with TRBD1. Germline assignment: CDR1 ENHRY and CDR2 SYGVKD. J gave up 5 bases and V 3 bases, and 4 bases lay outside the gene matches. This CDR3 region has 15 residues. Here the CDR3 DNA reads TGTGCCATCAGTGAAGTAGGGACAGGGGGCGAGACCCAGTACTTC. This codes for CAISEVGTGGETQYF.

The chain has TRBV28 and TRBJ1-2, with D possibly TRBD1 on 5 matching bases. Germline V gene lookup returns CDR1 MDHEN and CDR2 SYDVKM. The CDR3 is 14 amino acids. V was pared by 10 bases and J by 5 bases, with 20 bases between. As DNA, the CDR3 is TGTGCCACCGATTCCGAGGGGCGCCGGTATGGCTACACCTTC. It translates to CATDSEGRRYGYTF.

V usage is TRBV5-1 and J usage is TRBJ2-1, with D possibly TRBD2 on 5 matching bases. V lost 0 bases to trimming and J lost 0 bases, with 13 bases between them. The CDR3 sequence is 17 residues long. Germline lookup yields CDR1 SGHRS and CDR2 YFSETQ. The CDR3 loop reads CASSLEVRTSSYNEQFF. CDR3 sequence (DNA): TGCGCCAGCAGCTTGGAAGTCCGAACTAGCTCCTACAATGAGCAGTTCTTC.

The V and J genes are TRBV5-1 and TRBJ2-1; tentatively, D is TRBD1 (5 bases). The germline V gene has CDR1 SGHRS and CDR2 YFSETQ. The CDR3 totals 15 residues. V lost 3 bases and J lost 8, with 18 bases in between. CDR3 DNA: TGCGCCAGCAGCTCCCGTCCTGGGGCTGCCGATGAGCAGTTCTTC. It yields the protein CASSSRPGAADEQFF. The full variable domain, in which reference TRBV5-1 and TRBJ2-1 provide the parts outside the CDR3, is KAGVTQTPRYLIKTRGQQVTLSCSPISGHRSVSWYQQTPGQGLQFLFEYFSETQRNKGNFPGRFSGRQFSNSRSEMNVSTLELGDSALYLCASSSRPGAADEQFFGPGTRLTVL.

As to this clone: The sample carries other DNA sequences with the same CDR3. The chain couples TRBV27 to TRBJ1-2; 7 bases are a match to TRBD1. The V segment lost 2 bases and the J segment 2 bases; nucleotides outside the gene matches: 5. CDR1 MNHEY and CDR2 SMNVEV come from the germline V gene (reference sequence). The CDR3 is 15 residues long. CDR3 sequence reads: CASSLTGRGNYGYTF. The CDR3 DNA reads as TGTGCCAGCAGTTTAACCGGCAGGGGGAACTATGGCTACACCTTC.

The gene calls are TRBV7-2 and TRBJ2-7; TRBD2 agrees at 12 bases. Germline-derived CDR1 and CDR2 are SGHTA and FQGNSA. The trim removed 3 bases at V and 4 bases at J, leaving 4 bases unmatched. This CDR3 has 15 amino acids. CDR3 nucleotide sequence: TGTGCCAGCAGCTTGTGGCTAGCGGGGGGGTACGAGCAGTACTTC. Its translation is CASSLWLAGGYEQYF.

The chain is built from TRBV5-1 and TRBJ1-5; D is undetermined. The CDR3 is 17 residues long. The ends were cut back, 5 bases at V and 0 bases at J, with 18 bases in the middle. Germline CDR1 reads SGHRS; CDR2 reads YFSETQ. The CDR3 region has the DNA TGCGCCAGCAGAAAAAGGGCAGGAGCGTATAGCAATCAGCCCCAGCATTTT. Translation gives CASRKRAGAYSNQPQHF.